These 7 T cell receptor beta chains were sequenced from one sample in a study of cytomegalovirus exposure and HLA in healthy donors. Profiled with immunoSEQ multiplex PCR; TCRdb holds only in-frame clones, not every one. The sample yields about 140,000 clones, over 90% seen once. The sample comprised PBMCs. The receptors were sampled from a man aged 18 to 29 in good health and CMV-seropositive.

The count of this clone is one. The chain uses TRBV5-5 and TRBJ1-6, with D perhaps TRBD1 (5 bases). Germline-derived CDR1 and CDR2 are SGHKS and YYEKEE (reference sequence). V lost 4 bases and J lost 9, with 17 bases in between. CDR3 length equals 15 residues. This CDR3 reads CASSPGAGSGSPLHF. CDR3 DNA: TGTGCCAGCAGCCCCGGGGCGGGGTCAGGTTCACCCCTCCACTTT.

The table lists this clone with a count of one. The rearrangement links TRBV4-2 to TRBJ1-2; D is possibly TRBD1 (6 bases). Germline V lookup: CDR1 LGHNA, CDR2 YNFKEQ. There are 12 residues in the CDR3. Between the trimmed V and J ends, which lost 3 bases and 8 bases, there was a span of 10 bases. CDR3 in amino acids: CASSHWGQGYTF. DNA of the CDR3: TGTGCCAGCAGCCACTGGGGGCAGGGCTACACCTTC.

The chain has TRBV27 and TRBJ1-3; 8 nucleotides align to TRBD1. The CDR3 length is 15 residues. Germline V lookup: CDR1 MNHEY, CDR2 SMNVEV (reference sequence). Trimming cost V 5 bases and J 2 bases; bases outside gene matches: 5. CDR3: CASSKQGAPGNTIYF. In nucleotides, the CDR3 is TGTGCCAGCAGTAAGCAGGGGGCGCCTGGAAACACCATATATTTT.

V gene TRBV28 combines with J gene TRBJ2-6, with 10 bases lining up with TRBD1. The CDR3 runs 14 residues. The ends lost 2 bases at V and 18 bases at J; junction bases unmatched: 10. Germline lookup yields CDR1 MDHEN and CDR2 SYDVKM. The CDR3 region is CASSLAGQGLLRTF. Here the CDR3 DNA reads TGTGCCAGCAGTTTAGCGGGACAGGGGCTCTTACGGACTTTC. The full variable domain, rest sourced from reference TRBV28 and TRBJ2-6, is DVKVTQSSRYLVKRTGEKVFLECVQDMDHENMFWYRQDPGLGLRLIYFSYDVKMKEKGDIPEGYSVSREKKERFSLILESASTNQTSMYLCASSLAGQGLLRTFGAGSRLTVL.

The V call is TRBV28, the J call TRBJ2-7, with 7 bases lining up with TRBD2. Germline assignment: CDR1 MDHEN and CDR2 SYDVKM. This CDR3 is built from 14 residues. Trimming at V came to 5 bases and at J to 4 bases, leaving 8 bases not matched to a gene. The CDR3: CASSPLGGRYEQYF. The DNA for the CDR3 is TGTGCCAGCAGTCCCCTCGGCGGGAGATACGAGCAGTACTTC.

This chain connects TRBV14 to TRBJ2-5; 13 bases agree with TRBD2. The CDR3 has 16 amino acids. Per the germline V gene, CDR1 is SGHDN and CDR2 is FVKESK. J was trimmed by 3 bases and V by 3 bases; bases with no gene match: 4. CDR3 DNA: TGTGCCAGCAGCCAGGGACTAGCGGGAATCGAAGAGACCCAGTACTTC. This codes for CASSQGLAGIEETQYF.

The chain combines TRBV28 with TRBJ1-3; D is undetermined. This CDR3 contains 16 residues. In germline, CDR1 is MDHEN, CDR2 SYDVKM. The ends were cut back, 2 bases at V and 0 bases at J, with 11 bases in the middle. The CDR3 region is CASSLRGSNSGNTIYF. For the CDR3, the DNA is TGTGCCAGCAGTTTAAGAGGGTCTAACTCTGGAAACACCATATATTTT.